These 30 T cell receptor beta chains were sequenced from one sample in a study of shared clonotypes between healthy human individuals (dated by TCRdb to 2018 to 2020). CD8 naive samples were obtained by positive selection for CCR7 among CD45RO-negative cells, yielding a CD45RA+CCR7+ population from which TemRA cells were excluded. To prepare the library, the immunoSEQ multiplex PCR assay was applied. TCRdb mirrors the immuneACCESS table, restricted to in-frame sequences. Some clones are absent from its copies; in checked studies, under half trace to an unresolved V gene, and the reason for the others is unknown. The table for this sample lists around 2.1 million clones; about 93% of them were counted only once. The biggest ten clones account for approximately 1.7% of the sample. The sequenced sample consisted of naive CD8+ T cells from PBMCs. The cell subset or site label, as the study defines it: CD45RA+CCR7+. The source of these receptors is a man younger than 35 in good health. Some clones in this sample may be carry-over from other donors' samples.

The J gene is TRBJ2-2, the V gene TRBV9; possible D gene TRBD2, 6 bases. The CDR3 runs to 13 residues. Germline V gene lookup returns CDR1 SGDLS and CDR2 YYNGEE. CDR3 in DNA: TGTGCGACCCGGGGGTCGAACACCGGGGAGCTGTTTTTT. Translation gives CATRGSNTGELFF.

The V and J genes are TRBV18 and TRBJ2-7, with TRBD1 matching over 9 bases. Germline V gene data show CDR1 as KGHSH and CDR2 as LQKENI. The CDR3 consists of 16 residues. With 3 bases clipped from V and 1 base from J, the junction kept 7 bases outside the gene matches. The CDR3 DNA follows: TGTGCCAGCTCACCTCGGGACAGGGTTAGTTCCTACGAGCAGTACTTC. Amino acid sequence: CASSPRDRVSSYEQYF.

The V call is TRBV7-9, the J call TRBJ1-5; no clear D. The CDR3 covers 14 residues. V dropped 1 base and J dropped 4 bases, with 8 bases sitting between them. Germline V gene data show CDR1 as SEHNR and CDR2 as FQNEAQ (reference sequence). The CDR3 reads CASSLGYGNQPQHF. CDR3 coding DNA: TGTGCCAGCAGCTTAGGGTACGGGAATCAGCCCCAGCATTTT.

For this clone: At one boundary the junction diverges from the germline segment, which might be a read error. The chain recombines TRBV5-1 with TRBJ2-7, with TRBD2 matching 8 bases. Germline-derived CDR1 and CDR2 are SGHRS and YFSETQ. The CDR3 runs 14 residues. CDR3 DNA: TGCACCAGCAGCTTCACGGGAGGGCCCCACGAGCAGTACTTC. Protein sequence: CTSSFTGGPHEQYF.

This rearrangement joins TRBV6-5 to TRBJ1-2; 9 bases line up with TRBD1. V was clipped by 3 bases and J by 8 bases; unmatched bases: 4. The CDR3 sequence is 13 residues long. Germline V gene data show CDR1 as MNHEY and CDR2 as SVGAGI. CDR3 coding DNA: TGTGCCAGCAGTTATTGGACAGGGGTCGGCTACACCTTC. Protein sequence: CASSYWTGVGYTF.

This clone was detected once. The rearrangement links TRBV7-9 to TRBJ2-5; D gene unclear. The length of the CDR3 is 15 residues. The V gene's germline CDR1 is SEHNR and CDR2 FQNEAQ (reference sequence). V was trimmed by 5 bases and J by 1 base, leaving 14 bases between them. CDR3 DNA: TGTGCCAGCAGCAAGCCCTCAGTTCTCCAAGAGACCCAGTACTTC. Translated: CASSKPSVLQETQYF.

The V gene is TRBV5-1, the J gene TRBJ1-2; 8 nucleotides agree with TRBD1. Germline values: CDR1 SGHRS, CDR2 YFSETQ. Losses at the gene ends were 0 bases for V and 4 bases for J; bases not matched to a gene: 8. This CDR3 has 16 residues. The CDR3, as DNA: TGCGCCAGCAGCTTGGTCAACCAGGGGGCGTCCTATGGCTACACCTTC. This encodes CASSLVNQGASYGYTF. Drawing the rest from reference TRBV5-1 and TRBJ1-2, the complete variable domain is KAGVTQTPRYLIKTRGQQVTLSCSPISGHRSVSWYQQTPGQGLQFLFEYFSETQRNKGNFPGRFSGRQFSNSRSEMNVSTLELGDSALYLCASSLVNQGASYGYTFGSGTRLTVV.

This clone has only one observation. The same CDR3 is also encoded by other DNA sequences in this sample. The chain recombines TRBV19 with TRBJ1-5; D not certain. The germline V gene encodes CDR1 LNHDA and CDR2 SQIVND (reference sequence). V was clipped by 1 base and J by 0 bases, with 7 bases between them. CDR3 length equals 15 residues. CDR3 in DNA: TGTGCCAGTAGTATAGGTGCGGGTAGCAATCAGCCCCAGCATTTT. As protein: CASSIGAGSNQPQHF.

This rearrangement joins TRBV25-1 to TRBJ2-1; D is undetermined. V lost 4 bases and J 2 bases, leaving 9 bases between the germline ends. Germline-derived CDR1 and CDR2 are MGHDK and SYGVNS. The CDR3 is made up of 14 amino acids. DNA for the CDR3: TGTGCCAGCAGTGTTAGCCTAGCCTACAATGAGCAGTTCTTC. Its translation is CASSVSLAYNEQFF.

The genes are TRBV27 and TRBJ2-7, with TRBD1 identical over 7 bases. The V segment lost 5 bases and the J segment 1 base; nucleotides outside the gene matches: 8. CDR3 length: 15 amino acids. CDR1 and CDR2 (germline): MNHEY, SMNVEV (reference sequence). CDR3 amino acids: CASSLQGFWSYEQYF. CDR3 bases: TGTGCCAGCAGTCTACAGGGGTTTTGGTCCTACGAGCAGTACTTC.

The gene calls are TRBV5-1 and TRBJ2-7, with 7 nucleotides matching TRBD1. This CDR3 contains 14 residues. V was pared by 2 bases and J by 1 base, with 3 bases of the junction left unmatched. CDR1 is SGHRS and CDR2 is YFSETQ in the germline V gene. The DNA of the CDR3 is TGCGCCAGCAGCTTAATGGGACAGTCCTACGAGCAGTACTTC. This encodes CASSLMGQSYEQYF.

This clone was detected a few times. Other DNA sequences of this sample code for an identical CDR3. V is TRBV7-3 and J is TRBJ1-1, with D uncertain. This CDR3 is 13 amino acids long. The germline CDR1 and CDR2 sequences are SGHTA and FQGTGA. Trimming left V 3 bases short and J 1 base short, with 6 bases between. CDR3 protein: CASSFTENTEAFF. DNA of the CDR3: TGTGCCAGCAGCTTCACAGAGAACACTGAAGCTTTCTTT.

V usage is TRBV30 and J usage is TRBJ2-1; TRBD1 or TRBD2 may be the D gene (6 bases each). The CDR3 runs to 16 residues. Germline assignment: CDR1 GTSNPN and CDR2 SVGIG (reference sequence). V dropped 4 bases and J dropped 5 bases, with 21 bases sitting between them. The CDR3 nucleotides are TGTGCCTGGACCCCCTGGAGGGGGAGGACTGACAATGAGCAGTTCTTC. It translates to CAWTPWRGRTDNEQFF.

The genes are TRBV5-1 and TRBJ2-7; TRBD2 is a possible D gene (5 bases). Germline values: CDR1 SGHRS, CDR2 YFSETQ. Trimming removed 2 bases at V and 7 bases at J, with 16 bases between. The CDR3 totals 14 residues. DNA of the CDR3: TGCGCCAGCAGCTTCGGGATACGGGAAGAGGAGCAGTACTTC. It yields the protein CASSFGIREEEQYF.

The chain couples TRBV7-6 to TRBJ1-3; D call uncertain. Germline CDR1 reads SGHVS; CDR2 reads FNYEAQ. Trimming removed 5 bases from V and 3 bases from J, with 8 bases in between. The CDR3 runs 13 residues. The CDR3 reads CASSVKLGNTIYF. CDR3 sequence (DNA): TGTGCCAGCAGCGTTAAACTTGGAAACACCATATATTTT.

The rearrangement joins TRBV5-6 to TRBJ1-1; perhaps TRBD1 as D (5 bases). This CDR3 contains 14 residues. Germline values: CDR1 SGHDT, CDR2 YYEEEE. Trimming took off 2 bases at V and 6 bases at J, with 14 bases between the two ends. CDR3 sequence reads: CASSLIAGQAEAFF. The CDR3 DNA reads TGTGCCAGCAGCTTAATTGCAGGGCAAGCTGAAGCTTTCTTT.

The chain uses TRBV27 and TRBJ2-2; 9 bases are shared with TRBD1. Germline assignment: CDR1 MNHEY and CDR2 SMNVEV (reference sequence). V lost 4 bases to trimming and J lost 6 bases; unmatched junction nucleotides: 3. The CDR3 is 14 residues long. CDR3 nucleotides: TGTGCCAGCAGTTCCTACAGGGGGCCCGGGGAGCTGTTTTTT. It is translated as CASSSYRGPGELFF.

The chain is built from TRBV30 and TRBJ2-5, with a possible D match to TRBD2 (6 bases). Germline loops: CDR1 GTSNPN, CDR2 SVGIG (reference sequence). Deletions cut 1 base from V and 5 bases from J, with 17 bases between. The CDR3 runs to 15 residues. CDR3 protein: CAWSGDTGTSETQYF. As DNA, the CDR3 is TGTGCCTGGAGTGGGGATACCGGGACTTCCGAGACCCAGTACTTC.

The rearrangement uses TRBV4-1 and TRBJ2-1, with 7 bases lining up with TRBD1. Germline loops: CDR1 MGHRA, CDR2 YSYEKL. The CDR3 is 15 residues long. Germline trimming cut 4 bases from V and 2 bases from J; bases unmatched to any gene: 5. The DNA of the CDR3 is TGCGCCAGCAGCCTTGGACAGGTTCCCTACAATGAGCAGTTCTTC. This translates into CASSLGQVPYNEQFF.

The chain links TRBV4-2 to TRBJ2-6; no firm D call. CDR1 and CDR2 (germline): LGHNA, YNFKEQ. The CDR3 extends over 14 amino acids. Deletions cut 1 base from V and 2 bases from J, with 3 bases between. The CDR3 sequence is CASSQVAGANVLTF. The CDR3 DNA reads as TGTGCCAGCAGCCAAGTAGCTGGGGCCAACGTCCTGACTTTC.

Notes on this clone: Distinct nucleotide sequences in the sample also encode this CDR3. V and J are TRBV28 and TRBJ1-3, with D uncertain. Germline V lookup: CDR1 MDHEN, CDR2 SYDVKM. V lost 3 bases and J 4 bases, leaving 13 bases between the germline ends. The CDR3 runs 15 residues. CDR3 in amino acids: CASSFGVSSGNTIYF. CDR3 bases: TGTGCCAGCAGTTTCGGGGTGAGCTCGGGAAACACCATATATTTT.

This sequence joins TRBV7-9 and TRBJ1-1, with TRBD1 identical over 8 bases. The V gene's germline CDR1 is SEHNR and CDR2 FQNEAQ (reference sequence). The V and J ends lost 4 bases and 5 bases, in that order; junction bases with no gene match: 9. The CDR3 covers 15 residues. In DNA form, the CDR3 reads TGTGCCAGCAGCTCGACACAGGGGGGAGGAACTGAAGCTTTCTTT. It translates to CASSSTQGGGTEAFF.

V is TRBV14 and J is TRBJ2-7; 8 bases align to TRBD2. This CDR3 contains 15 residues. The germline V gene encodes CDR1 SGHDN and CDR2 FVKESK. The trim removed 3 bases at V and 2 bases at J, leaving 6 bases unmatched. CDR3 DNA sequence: TGTGCCAGCAGCCAGGAAATGGGACTAGCCTACGAGCAGTACTTC. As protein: CASSQEMGLAYEQYF.

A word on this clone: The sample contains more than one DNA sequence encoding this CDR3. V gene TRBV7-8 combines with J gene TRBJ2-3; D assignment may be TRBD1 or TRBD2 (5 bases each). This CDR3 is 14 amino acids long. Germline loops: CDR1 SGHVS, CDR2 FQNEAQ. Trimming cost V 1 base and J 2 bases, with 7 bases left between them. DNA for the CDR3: TGTGCCAGCAGCTTAGGAGGGGACACAGATACGCAGTATTTT. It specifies CASSLGGDTDTQYF.

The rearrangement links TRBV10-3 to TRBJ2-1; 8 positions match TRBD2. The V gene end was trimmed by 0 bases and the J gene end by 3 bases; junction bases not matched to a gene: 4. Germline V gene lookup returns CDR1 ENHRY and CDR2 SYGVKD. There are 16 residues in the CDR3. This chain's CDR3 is CAISESMREDYNEQFF. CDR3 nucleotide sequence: TGTGCCATCAGTGAGTCGATGCGGGAGGACTACAATGAGCAGTTCTTC.

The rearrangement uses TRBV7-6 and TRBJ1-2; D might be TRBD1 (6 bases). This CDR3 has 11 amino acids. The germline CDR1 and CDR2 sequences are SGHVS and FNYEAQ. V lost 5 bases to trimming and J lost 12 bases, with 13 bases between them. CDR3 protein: CASSPQGYDTF. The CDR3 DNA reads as TGTGCCAGCAGCCCACAGGGTTATGACACCTTC.

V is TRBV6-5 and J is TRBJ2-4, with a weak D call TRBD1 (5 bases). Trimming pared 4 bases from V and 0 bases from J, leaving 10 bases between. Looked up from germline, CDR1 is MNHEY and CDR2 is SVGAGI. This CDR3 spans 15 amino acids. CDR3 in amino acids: CASSSGRVAKNIQYF. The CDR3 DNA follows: TGTGCCAGCAGTTCCGGCAGGGTAGCCAAAAACATTCAGTACTTC.

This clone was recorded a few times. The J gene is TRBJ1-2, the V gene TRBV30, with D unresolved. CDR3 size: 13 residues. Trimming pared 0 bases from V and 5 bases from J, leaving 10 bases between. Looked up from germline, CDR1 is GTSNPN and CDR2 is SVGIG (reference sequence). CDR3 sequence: CAWSVRLGYGYTF. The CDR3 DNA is TGTGCCTGGAGTGTACGTCTCGGTTATGGCTACACCTTC.

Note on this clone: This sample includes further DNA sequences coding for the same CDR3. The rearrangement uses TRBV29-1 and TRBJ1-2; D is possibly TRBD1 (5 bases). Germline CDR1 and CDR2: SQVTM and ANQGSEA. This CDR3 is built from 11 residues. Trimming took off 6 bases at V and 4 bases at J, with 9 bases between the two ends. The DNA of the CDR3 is TGCAGCGTCCGGGGGGTCTATGGCTACACCTTC. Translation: CSVRGVYGYTF.

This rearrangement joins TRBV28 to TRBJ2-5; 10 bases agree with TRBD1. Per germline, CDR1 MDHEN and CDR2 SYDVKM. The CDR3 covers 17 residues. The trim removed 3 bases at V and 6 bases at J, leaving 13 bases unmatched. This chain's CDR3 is CASSFDPGQGVEQTQYF. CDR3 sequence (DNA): TGTGCCAGCAGTTTTGACCCTGGACAGGGGGTAGAACAGACCCAGTACTTC. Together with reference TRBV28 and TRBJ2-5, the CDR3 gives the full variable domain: DVKVTQSSRYLVKRTGEKVFLECVQDMDHENMFWYRQDPGLGLRLIYFSYDVKMKEKGDIPEGYSVSREKKERFSLILESASTNQTSMYLCASSFDPGQGVEQTQYFGPGTRLLVL.